The subject of this entry is one T cell receptor (beta chain). The data were obtained in a study of blood T cell repertoires in COVID-19. As for the study in general: Sources were T cells, B-cell-depleted T cells, or PBMCs; the material itself was cDNA or gDNA.

In the study's own analysis: Reference gene primer amplification gave estimated nucleated cell counts. TCRdb keeps only in-frame clones here, not all; method: immunoSEQ multiplex PCR. D and trimming were read from the DNA, whereas the V and J calls and clone size are those reported in that table. Among about 260,000 clones, approximately 86% were seen once, and the ten largest hold roughly 9.8%. Per germline, CDR1 MNHEY and CDR2 SMNVEV (reference sequence). The trim removed 5 bases at V and 9 bases at J, leaving 5 bases unmatched. The CDR3 covers 12 residues. This receptor was taken from a man aged 35 to 55 who had recovered from COVID-19. This chain connects TRBV27 to TRBJ1-1, with TRBD1 matching 8 bases. The source material was peripheral blood. The DNA of the CDR3 is TGTGCCAGCAGTCCAGGGACAGGAAAAGCTTTCTTT. Translation: CASSPGTGKAFF.